This T cell receptor (beta chain) was found in a study of T cell changes during pregnancy in multiple sclerosis. Looked up from germline, CDR1 is SGHRS and CDR2 is YFSETQ. The CDR3 has 14 residues. The V gene end was trimmed by 6 bases and the J gene end by 6 bases; junction bases not matched to a gene: 5. Sequencing was performed with immunoSEQ multiplex PCR; in TCRdb, only in-frame clones are kept and a portion is missing. The data contain tens of thousands of clones, just over 90% of them singletons. Source: CD8+ T cells from peripheral blood mononuclear cells, taken in the second trimester of pregnancy. The origin of this receptor is a female donor with multiple sclerosis, enrolled in a pregnancy study. This chain joins TRBV5-1 and TRBJ2-1, with 11 bases lining up with TRBD2. Here the CDR3 DNA reads TGCGCCAGCAATCTAGCGGGAGGTTCCAATGAGCAGTTCTTC. Translated: CASNLAGGSNEQFF.